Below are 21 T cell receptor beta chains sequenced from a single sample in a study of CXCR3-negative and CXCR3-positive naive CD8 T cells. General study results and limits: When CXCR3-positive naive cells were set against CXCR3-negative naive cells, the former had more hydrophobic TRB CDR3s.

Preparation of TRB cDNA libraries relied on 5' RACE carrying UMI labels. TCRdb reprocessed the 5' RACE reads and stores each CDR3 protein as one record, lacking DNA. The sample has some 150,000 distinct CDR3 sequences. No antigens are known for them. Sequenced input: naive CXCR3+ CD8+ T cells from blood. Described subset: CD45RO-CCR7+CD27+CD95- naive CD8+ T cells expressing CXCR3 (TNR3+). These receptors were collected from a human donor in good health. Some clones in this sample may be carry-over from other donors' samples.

CDR3: CASSYYDDIGEQFF. J is TRBJ2-1 and V is TRBV6-2 or TRBV6-3. Per the germline V gene, CDR1 is MNHEY and CDR2 is SVGEGT. CDR3 size: 14 residues.

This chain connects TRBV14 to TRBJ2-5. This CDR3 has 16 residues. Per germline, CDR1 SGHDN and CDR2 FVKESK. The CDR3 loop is CASSQDLAGSTGTQYF.

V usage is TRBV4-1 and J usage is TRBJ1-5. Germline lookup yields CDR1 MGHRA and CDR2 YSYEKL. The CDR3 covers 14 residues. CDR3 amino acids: CASSQGGTTGPQHF.

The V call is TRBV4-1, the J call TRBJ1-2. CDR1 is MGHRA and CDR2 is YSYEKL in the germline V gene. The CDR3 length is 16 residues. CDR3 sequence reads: CASSQDSAALGYGYTF.

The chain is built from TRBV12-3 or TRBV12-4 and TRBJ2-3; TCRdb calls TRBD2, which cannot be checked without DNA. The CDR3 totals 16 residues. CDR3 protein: CASSRDSGWSTDTQYF.

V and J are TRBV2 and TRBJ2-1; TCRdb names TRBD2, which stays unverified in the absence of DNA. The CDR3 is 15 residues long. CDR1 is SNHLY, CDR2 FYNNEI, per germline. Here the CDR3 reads CASSEGHPPYNEQFF.

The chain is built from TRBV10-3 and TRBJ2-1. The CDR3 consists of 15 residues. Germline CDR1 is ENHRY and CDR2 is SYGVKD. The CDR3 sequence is CAISESMTYDNEQFF.

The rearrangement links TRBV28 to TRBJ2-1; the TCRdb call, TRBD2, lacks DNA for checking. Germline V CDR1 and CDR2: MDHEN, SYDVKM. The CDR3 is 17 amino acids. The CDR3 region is CASSPIRASGAYNEQFF.

CDR3 residues: CASSLSGTGGNQPQHF. The gene calls are TRBV27 and TRBJ1-5; TCRdb outputs TRBD1, but without DNA this stays unchecked. The germline V gene has CDR1 MNHEY and CDR2 SMNVEV (reference sequence). This CDR3 region has 16 residues.

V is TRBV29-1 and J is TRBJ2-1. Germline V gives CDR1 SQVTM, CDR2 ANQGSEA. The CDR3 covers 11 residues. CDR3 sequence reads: CSVEAYGEQFF.

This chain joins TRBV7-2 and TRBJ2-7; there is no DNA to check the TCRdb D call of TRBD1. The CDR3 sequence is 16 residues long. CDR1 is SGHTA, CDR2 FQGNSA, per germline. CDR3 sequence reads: CASTPGVHGTPYEQYF.

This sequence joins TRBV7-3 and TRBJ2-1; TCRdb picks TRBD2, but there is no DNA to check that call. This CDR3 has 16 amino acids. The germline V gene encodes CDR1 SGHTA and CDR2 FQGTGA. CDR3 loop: CAILTRAGEWVHEQFF.

This chain's CDR3 is CASSLASGGEQFF. The chain employs TRBV27 and TRBJ2-1; TCRdb reports TRBD1, a call that lacks DNA to check it against. Per the germline V gene, CDR1 is MNHEY and CDR2 is SMNVEV (reference sequence). CDR3 length: 13 residues.

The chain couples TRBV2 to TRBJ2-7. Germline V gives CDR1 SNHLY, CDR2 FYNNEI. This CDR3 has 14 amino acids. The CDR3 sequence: CASRGAGLDYEQYF. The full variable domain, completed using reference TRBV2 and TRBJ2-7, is EPEVTQTPSHQVTQMGQEVILRCVPISNHLYFYWYRQILGQKVEFLVSFYNNEISEKSEIFDDQFSVERPDGSNFTLKIRSTKLEDSAMYFCASRGAGLDYEQYFGPGTRLTVT.

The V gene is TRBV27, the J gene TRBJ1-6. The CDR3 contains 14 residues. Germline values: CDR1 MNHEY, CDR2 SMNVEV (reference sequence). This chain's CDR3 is CASSFGDTNSPLHF.

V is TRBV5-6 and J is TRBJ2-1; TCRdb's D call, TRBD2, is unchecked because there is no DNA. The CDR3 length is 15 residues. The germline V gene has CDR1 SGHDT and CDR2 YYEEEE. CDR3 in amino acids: CASRNERGPYNEQFF.

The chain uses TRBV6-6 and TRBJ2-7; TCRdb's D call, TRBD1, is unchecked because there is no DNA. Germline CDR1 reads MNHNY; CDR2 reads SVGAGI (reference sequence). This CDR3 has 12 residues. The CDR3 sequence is CASRDRPYEQYF.

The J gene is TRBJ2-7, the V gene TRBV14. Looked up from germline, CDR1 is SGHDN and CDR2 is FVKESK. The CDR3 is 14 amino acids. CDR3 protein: CASSHFAGSYEQYF.

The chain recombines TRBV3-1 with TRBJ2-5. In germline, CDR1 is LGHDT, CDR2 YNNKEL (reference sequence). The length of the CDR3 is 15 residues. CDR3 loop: CASSQGTGRTETQYF.

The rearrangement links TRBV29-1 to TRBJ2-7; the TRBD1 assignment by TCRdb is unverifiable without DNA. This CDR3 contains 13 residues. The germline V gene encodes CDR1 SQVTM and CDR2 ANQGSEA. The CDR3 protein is CSVARDTSWEQYF.

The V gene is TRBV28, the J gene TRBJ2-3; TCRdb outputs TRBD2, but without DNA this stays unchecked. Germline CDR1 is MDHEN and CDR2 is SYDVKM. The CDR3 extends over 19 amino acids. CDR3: CASSLSLGTSIASTDTQYF.